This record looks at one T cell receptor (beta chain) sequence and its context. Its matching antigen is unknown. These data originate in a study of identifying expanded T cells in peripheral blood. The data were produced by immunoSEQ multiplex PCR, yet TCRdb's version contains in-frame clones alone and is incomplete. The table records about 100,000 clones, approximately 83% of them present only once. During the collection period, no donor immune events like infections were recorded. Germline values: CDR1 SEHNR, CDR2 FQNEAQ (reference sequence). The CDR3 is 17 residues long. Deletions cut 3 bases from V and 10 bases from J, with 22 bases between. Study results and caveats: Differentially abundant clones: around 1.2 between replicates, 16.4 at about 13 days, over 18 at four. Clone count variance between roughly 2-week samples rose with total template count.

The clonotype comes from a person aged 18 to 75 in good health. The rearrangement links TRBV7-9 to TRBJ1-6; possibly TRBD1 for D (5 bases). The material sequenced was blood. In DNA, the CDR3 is TGTGCCAGCAGCTTCGGTATAACAGGCTCTTTGGGGTCACCCCTCCACTTT. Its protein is CASSFGITGSLGSPLHF. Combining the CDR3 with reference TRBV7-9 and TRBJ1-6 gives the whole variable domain DTGVSQNPRHKITKRGQNVTFRCDPISEHNRLYWYRQTLGQGPEFLTYFQNEAQLEKSRLLSDRFSAERPKGSFSTLEIQRTEQGDSAMYLCASSFGITGSLGSPLHFGNGTRLTVT.